These 19 T cell receptor beta chains were sequenced from one sample in a study of shared clonotypes between healthy human individuals. TCRdb's table, derived via immunoSEQ multiplex PCR, lists solely in-frame clones and lacks some. Of some 2.4 million clones in the sample, 80% to 95% were seen once. The source material was naive CD4+ T cells from PBMCs. The subset was: CD45RA+ positively selected. The receptor source for this set is a man in his late teens or twenties in good health. Some clones in this sample may be carry-over from other donors' samples.

This chain uses TRBV4-2 with TRBJ1-3, with no clear D. Germline values: CDR1 LGHNA, CDR2 YNFKEQ. The CDR3 has 14 residues. The V end was cut by 4 bases, the J end by 0 bases, with 7 bases between. The CDR3 here is CASSLPSSGNTIYF. CDR3 DNA sequence: TGTGCCAGCAGCCTCCCGTCCTCTGGAAACACCATATATTTT.

V usage is TRBV9 and J usage is TRBJ2-2; 9 nucleotides align to TRBD1. CDR3 size: 17 residues. The germline gives CDR1 SGDLS, CDR2 YYNGEE. After removal of 3 bases from V and 4 bases from J, the junction contained 10 bases not matched to a gene. The chain's CDR3 is CASSARTGDGGTGELFF. The CDR3 DNA sequence: TGTGCCAGCAGCGCCAGGACAGGGGATGGAGGCACCGGGGAGCTGTTTTTT.

In DNA, the CDR3 is TGTGCCAGTAGTAAAATGGCGACTAGCGGGTTCACAGATACGCAGTATTTT. Amino acids: CASSKMATSGFTDTQYF. This chain links TRBV19 with TRBJ2-3; TRBD2 agrees at 10 bases. The germline gives CDR1 LNHDA, CDR2 SQIVND (reference sequence). The CDR3 totals 17 residues. V gave up 4 bases and J gave up 2 bases; unmatched junction bases: 9.

In the case of this clone: This same CDR3 is encoded by further DNA sequences in the sample. V gene TRBV28 combines with J gene TRBJ1-2, with unresolved D. The V gene lost 5 bases and the J gene lost 4 bases, with 5 bases spanning the gap. Germline assignment: CDR1 MDHEN and CDR2 SYDVKM. The CDR3 has 11 residues. The CDR3 DNA follows: TGTGCCAGCAGTCGGGTCTATGGCTACACCTTC. Amino acid sequence: CASSRVYGYTF.

The V gene is TRBV5-1, the J gene TRBJ2-7; D is ambiguous. The CDR3 is 12 residues long. Germline assignment: CDR1 SGHRS and CDR2 YFSETQ. V shed 2 bases and J shed 6 bases, with 9 bases lying between them. The CDR3 reads CASSLPTLEQYF. The CDR3 nucleotides read TGCGCCAGCAGCTTACCGACCCTCGAGCAGTACTTC.

DNA of the CDR3: TGTGCCAGCAGCCTGACAGGGGGCGCTTTCAATGAGCAGTTCTTC. Its protein product is CASSLTGGAFNEQFF. The chain recombines TRBV7-3 with TRBJ2-1; 10 positions match TRBD1. V lost 5 bases and J lost 6; bases outside the gene matches: 7. Germline CDR1 SGHTA, CDR2 FQGTGA. The CDR3 length is 15 residues.

The chain couples TRBV9 to TRBJ2-3, with 9 bases fitting TRBD2. Germline V gene lookup returns CDR1 SGDLS and CDR2 YYNGEE. The CDR3 is 17 amino acids. The junction had 11 bases not matched to a gene; V was cut back by 4 bases and J by 2 bases. CDR3 sequence (DNA): TGTGCCAGCAGCACATTAATAGCGGGGGCGCCCACAGATACGCAGTATTTT. As protein: CASSTLIAGAPTDTQYF.

CDR3 in DNA: TGCGCCAGCAGCTCCTGGACAGGAAGTTCTGGGGCCAACGTCCTGACTTTC. Its translation is CASSSWTGSSGANVLTF. The chain has TRBV5-1 and TRBJ2-6; TRBD1 matches 7 bases. CDR1 and CDR2 (germline): SGHRS, YFSETQ. This CDR3 contains 17 residues. J lost 1 base, V lost 3 bases, and 7 bases had no gene match.

The V call is TRBV18, the J call TRBJ1-5, with D hard to call. Germline V CDR1 and CDR2: KGHSH, LQKENI. The length of the CDR3 is 13 residues. The V and J ends lost 8 bases and 9 bases respectively, with 17 bases between them. CDR3 sequence reads: CASTTGNPGPQHF. The CDR3 DNA reads as TGTGCCAGCACCACCGGGAACCCTGGGCCCCAGCATTTT. Full variable domain (rest looked up from reference TRBV18 and TRBJ1-5): NAGVMQNPRHLVRRRGQEARLRCSPMKGHSHVYWYRQLPEEGLKFMVYLQKENIIDESGMPKERFSAEFPKEGPSILRIQQVVRGDSAAYFCASTTGNPGPQHFGDGTRLSIL.

With regard to this clone: Other DNA sequences in the sample encode the same CDR3. V is TRBV9 and J is TRBJ2-6; D may be TRBD2 (5 bases). V lost 0 bases and J 0 bases, leaving 7 bases between the germline ends. The CDR3 totals 16 residues. Germline CDR1 and CDR2: SGDLS and YYNGEE. The CDR3 reads CASSVVGSSGANVLTF. The CDR3 coding sequence is TGTGCCAGCAGCGTAGTAGGGAGCTCTGGGGCCAACGTCCTGACTTTC.

A single count supports this clone. The rearrangement joins TRBV9 to TRBJ2-1, with 11 positions matching TRBD2. The V and J ends lost 0 bases and 4 bases, in that order; junction bases with no gene match: 3. Germline CDR1 SGDLS, CDR2 YYNGEE. CDR3 length equals 16 residues. The CDR3 reads CASSVVASGGYNEQFF. The DNA of the CDR3 is TGTGCCAGCAGCGTAGTGGCTAGCGGGGGGTACAATGAGCAGTTCTTC.

On this clone: This specimen includes other DNA sequences encoding the same CDR3. The V gene is TRBV19, the J gene TRBJ1-2, with D unclear. V shed 2 bases and J shed 0 bases, with 10 bases lying between them. CDR3 length: 15 amino acids. Germline V gene sequence: CDR1 LNHDA, CDR2 SQIVND (reference sequence). The CDR3 nucleotides read TGTGCCAGTAGTATACGGTCGGGAGCTAACTATGGCTACACCTTC. Its translation is CASSIRSGANYGYTF.

The genes are TRBV5-4 and TRBJ1-5, with 7 bases identical to TRBD1. The CDR3 sequence is 15 residues long. The V segment lost 1 base and the J segment 7 bases; nucleotides outside the gene matches: 8. Looked up from germline, CDR1 is SGHNT and CDR2 is YYREEE (reference sequence). In DNA, the CDR3 is TGTGCCAGCAGCTTGAACCCGGGACAGCCCCAGCCCCAGCATTTT. Its protein product is CASSLNPGQPQPQHF.

Note on this clone: The same CDR3 arises from other DNA sequences in this sample as well. The J gene is TRBJ2-5, the V gene TRBV28; no clear D. Germline lookup yields CDR1 MDHEN and CDR2 SYDVKM. V shed 5 bases and J shed 5 bases, with 6 bases lying between them. The CDR3 is 11 amino acids. The CDR3 nucleotides read TGTGCCAGCAGTCTCGGCGAGACCCAGTACTTC. This gives the protein CASSLGETQYF.

This clone was seen just once. The rearrangement uses TRBV7-3 and TRBJ1-2; D is uncertain. CDR3 length equals 15 residues. Germline V lookup: CDR1 SGHTA, CDR2 FQGTGA. V was pared by 0 bases and J by 0 bases, with 8 bases between. CDR3 loop: CASSLTGQTNYGYTF. The CDR3, as DNA: TGTGCCAGCAGCTTAACCGGCCAGACTAACTATGGCTACACCTTC.

This chain links TRBV28 with TRBJ2-1, with D perhaps TRBD1 (6 bases). V was cut by 3 bases and J by 9 bases, with 9 bases left in between. From germline, CDR1 is MDHEN and CDR2 SYDVKM. This CDR3 contains 12 residues. CDR3 coding DNA: TGTGCCAGCAGTTTGCAGGGGAGTGAGCAGTTCTTC. Its protein is CASSLQGSEQFF.

The CDR3 loop is CASSVGPGGTYNEQFF. CDR3 DNA: TGTGCCAGCAGCGTAGGCCCAGGGGGGACCTACAATGAGCAGTTCTTC. The gene calls are TRBV9 and TRBJ2-1, with TRBD1 as a possible D gene (7 bases). The CDR3 runs 16 residues. Germline V gene lookup returns CDR1 SGDLS and CDR2 YYNGEE. V lost 0 bases to trimming and J lost 2 bases, with 12 bases between them. The full variable domain, rest sourced from reference TRBV9 and TRBJ2-1, is DSGVTQTPKHLITATGQRVTLRCSPRSGDLSVYWYQQSLDQGLQFLIQYYNGEERAKGNILERFSAQQFPDLHSELNLSSLELGDSALYFCASSVGPGGTYNEQFFGPGTRLTVL.

V and J are TRBV29-1 and TRBJ2-7; 11 bases align to TRBD2. Per the germline V gene, CDR1 is SQVTM and CDR2 is ANQGSEA. The CDR3 consists of 18 residues. Trimming cost V 5 bases and J 0 bases; bases outside gene matches: 15. The CDR3: CSVLLAGGVLHSSYEQYF. Here the CDR3 DNA reads TGCAGCGTTCTATTAGCGGGAGGGGTACTTCATAGCTCCTACGAGCAGTACTTC.

This clone showed up just once. This rearrangement joins TRBV2 to TRBJ2-7, with D possibly being TRBD1 (5 bases). Germline CDR1 SNHLY, CDR2 FYNNEI. Trimming removed 10 bases at V and 6 bases at J, with 16 bases between. The CDR3 runs to 12 residues. Here the CDR3 reads CATKGQGSEQYF. CDR3 nucleotide sequence: TGTGCCACCAAAGGGCAGGGCAGCGAGCAGTACTTC.